This is a list of T cell receptor beta chains from one sample in a study of cytomegalovirus exposure and HLA in healthy donors. The assay was immunoSEQ multiplex PCR, and TCRdb's table has in-frame clones only and misses some. The sample lists roughly 100,000 clones; about 80% were seen once. Specimen: PBMCs. These receptor sequences come from a man in his sixties in good health and CMV-seropositive. The CDR3 runs from the conserved cysteine through the conserved F or W. The D gene is left open where the match is weak. Size values are once, few and many counts, or a class for expanded clones, and some rows have none.

clone size | J gene | V gene | D gene | CDR3 DNA | CDR3 protein
. | TRBJ2-1 | TRBV5-6 | . | TGTGCCAGCAGCCCTACCGGGATCAGACCGAGCTCCTACAATGAGCAGTTCTTC | CASSPTGIRPSSYNEQFF
. | TRBJ2-7 | TRBV5-6 | . | TGTGCCAGCAGCTTCAGTCACTACGAGCAGTACTTC | CASSFSHYEQYF
once | TRBJ1-5 | TRBV28 | TRBD1 | TGTGCCAGCAGTCCGCCGGGACAGGGGCGCAATCAGCCCCAGCATTTT | CASSPPGQGRNQPQHF
. | TRBJ1-5 | TRBV19 | TRBD1 | TGTGCCAGTAGTACCGACAGGGTTAGCAATCAGCCCCAGCATTTT | CASSTDRVSNQPQHF
. | TRBJ2-7 | TRBV10-3 | . | TGTGCCATCAGTGAGTGGGGACAATCCTACGAGCAGTACTTC | CAISEWGQSYEQYF
. | TRBJ2-7 | TRBV7-3 | . | TGTGCCAGCAGCTTATGGGGGGGACAGGTAGCCGAGCAGTACTTC | CASSLWGGQVAEQYF
. | TRBJ1-1 | TRBV28 | TRBD1 | TGTGCCAGCGGAACAGGGGTCACTGAAGCTTTCTTT | CASGTGVTEAFF
. | TRBJ1-5 | TRBV5-5 | . | TGTGCCAGCAGCTTGGGAACAGTTCCCCAGCATTTT | CASSLGTVPQHF
. | TRBJ2-3 | TRBV5-4 | . | TGTGCCAGCAGCTTGGACCAGGGAAGCACAGATACGCAGTATTTT | CASSLDQGSTDTQYF
few | TRBJ2-1 | TRBV7-6 | . | TGTGCCAGCGGCTTGAAGGGGGGGGTTTTAAATGAGCAGTTCTTC | CASGLKGGVLNEQFF
. | TRBJ2-7 | TRBV10-3 | . | TGTGCCATCAGTGCTGGGGCCGGGTACGAGCAGTACTTC | CAISAGAGYEQYF
. | TRBJ1-2 | TRBV5-4 | . | TGTGCCAGCAGCTCCTCGTTTGGGGCTGACTATGGCTACACCTTC | CASSSSFGADYGYTF
few | TRBJ2-1 | TRBV7-6 | TRBD1 | TGTGCCAGCAGCTTAACCGGACAGGACGGTGAGCAGTTCTTC | CASSLTGQDGEQFF
few | TRBJ1-1 | TRBV7-2 | . | TGTGCCAGCAGCTTAGCGGCAGGAACCAACACTGAAGCTTTCTTT | CASSLAAGTNTEAFF
once | TRBJ2-1 | TRBV7-2 | TRBD2 | TGTGCCAGCAGCACTTGGACTAGCGGGGGGCACTACAATGAGCAGTTCTTC | CASSTWTSGGHYNEQFF
few | TRBJ1-5 | TRBV19 | TRBD1 | TGTGCCAGCACCCGACAGGGAGGACAGCCCCAGCATTTT | CASTRQGGQPQHF
. | TRBJ2-3 | TRBV4-1 | . | TGCGCCAGCAGCCAAGTTGCGGGGGCGGTCCACCCAGATACGCAGTATTTT | CASSQVAGAVHPDTQYF
. | TRBJ2-7 | TRBV6-1 | TRBD1 | TGTGCCAGCAGTGGGCGACAGGGGCTTATGTACTACGAGCAGTACTTC | CASSGRQGLMYYEQYF
few | TRBJ2-1 | TRBV10-3 | TRBD1 | TGTGCCATCGGGACAGGGGAGAGCTCCTACAATGAGCAGTTCTTC | CAIGTGESSYNEQFF
. | TRBJ1-1 | TRBV6-4 | . | TGTGCCAGCAGTGCTAAGTGGGGGGGGACCGAAGCTTTCTTT | CASSAKWGGTEAFF
. | TRBJ2-2 | TRBV2 | TRBD2 | TGTGCCAGCAGTAGGACTAGCGCCTTTGCCGGGGAGCTGTTTTTT | CASSRTSAFAGELFF
. | TRBJ1-6 | TRBV13 | . | TGTGCCAGCAGCTTAACGGAGAGCTCCTATAATTCACCCCTCCACTTT | CASSLTESSYNSPLHF
. | TRBJ2-7 | TRBV28 | TRBD1 | TGTGCCGAGAGGGAACCCACAGGGGGGCACTCCTACGAGCAGTACTTC | CAEREPTGGHSYEQYF
. | TRBJ1-5 | TRBV19 | . | TGTGCAGGGGGAGTCTCCAATCAGCCCCAGCATTTT | CAGGVSNQPQHF
. | TRBJ2-7 | TRBV15 | . | TGTGCCACCAGCAGGGGTCCGGAGGAGACTTTACGGTACTTC | CATSRGPEETLRYF
few | TRBJ1-1 | TRBV25-1 | TRBD1 | TGTGCCAGCAGTGAGGGACAGGGACGAGAGGCTGAAGCTTTCTTT | CASSEGQGREAEAFF
once | TRBJ1-5 | TRBV6-1 | . | TGTGCCAGCATCCAAGGGGATTATAGCAATCAGCCCCAGCATTTT | CASIQGDYSNQPQHF
. | TRBJ1-1 | TRBV15 | TRBD1 | TGTGCCACCAGCGGTCGACAGGGAATAAACACTGAAGCTTTCTTT | CATSGRQGINTEAFF
. | TRBJ2-1 | TRBV6-5 | . | TGTGCCAGCAGTTACGGGACTCCCTCCAATGAGCAGTTCTTC | CASSYGTPSNEQFF
. | TRBJ1-2 | TRBV6-1 | . | TGTGCCAGCTGGTGGGAGAATGGCTACACCTTC | CASWWENGYTF
. | TRBJ2-2 | TRBV19 | . | TGTGCCAGTAGTATCGGGACACCCACCGGGGAGCTGTTTTTT | CASSIGTPTGELFF
. | TRBJ2-7 | TRBV27 | . | TGTGCCAGCAGTAGAGTCAGGACGGGAGTCTCCGAGCAGTACTTC | CASSRVRTGVSEQYF
. | TRBJ2-7 | TRBV28 | TRBD2 | TGTGCCAGCATTGTGGGACTAGCGGGGTCCTACGAGCAGTACTTC | CASIVGLAGSYEQYF
. | TRBJ2-7 | TRBV5-5 | . | TGTGCCAGCAGCCAAGAAGGCCGAAGCGCCGTCGGCTCCTACGAGCAGTACTTC | CASSQEGRSAVGSYEQYF
once | TRBJ1-2 | TRBV10-2 | . | TGCGCCATTTCATTCGACAGGCAAAACTATGGCTACACCTTC | CAISFDRQNYGYTF
. | TRBJ2-5 | TRBV10-3 | TRBD1 | TGTGCCATCAGTACAGGGGTTCAAGAGACCCAGTACTTC | CAISTGVQETQYF
. | TRBJ2-7 | TRBV11-2 | . | TGTGCCAGCAGCTTAGACAGGGCTCTCGAGCAGTACTTC | CASSLDRALEQYF
few | TRBJ2-2 | TRBV10-2 | . | TGCGCCAGCAGTGAGTCGGTACGGGACACCGGGGAGCTGTTTTTT | CASSESVRDTGELFF
. | TRBJ2-5 | TRBV5-1 | TRBD2 | TGCGCCAGCAGCCCACGGGAGCGGGGGGGGCAAGAGACCCAGTACTTC | CASSPRERGGQETQYF
. | TRBJ2-2 | TRBV6-5 | TRBD2 | TGTGCCACCTCGGGAGGTCCCGGGGAGCTGTTTTTT | CATSGGPGELFF
. | TRBJ1-1 | TRBV6-6 | . | TGTGCCAGCAGTTACGGGATAATCGGGGACACTGAAGCTTTCTTT | CASSYGIIGDTEAFF
. | TRBJ2-7 | TRBV18 | TRBD1 | TGTGCCAGCTCACGGGACAGGGTGAACGAGCAGTACTTC | CASSRDRVNEQYF
. | TRBJ2-1 | TRBV7-9 | TRBD2 | TGTGCCAGCAGCAAGACTAGCGGGAGCTACAATGAGCAGTTCTTC | CASSKTSGSYNEQFF
. | TRBJ2-2 | TRBV4-3 | . | TGCGCCAGCAGCCAAGATGTCATTGGGCAGGGTGCGAACACCGGGGAGCTGTTTTTT | CASSQDVIGQGANTGELFF
. | TRBJ1-2 | TRBV6-1 | TRBD1 | TGTGCCAGCAGTGACGGACAGGAGGGGGGATATGGCTACACCTTC | CASSDGQEGGYGYTF